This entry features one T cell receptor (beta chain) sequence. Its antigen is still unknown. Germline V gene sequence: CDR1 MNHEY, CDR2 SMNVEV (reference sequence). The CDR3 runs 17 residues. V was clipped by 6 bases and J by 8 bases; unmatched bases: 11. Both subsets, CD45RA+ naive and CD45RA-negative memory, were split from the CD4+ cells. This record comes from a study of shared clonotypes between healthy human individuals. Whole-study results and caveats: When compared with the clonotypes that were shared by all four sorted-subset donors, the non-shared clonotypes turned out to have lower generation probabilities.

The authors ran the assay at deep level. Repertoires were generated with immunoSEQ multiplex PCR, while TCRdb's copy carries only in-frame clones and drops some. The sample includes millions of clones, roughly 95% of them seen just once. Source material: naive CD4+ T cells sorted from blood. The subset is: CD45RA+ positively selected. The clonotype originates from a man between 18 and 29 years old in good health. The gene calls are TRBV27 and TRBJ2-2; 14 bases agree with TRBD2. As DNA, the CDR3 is TGTGCCAGCAGAAAGTCCCCGGGACTAGCGGGAGTAGGGGAGCTGTTTTTT. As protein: CASRKSPGLAGVGELFF.